These T cell receptor beta chains were read from a single sample in a study of Ad26.COV2.S vaccination and SARS-CoV-2 variants. Libraries were prepared by immunoSEQ multiplex PCR; TCRdb keeps only in-frame clonotypes and omits some of them. In the table there are a few hundred thousand clones, around 87% of which are singletons. The specimen was peripheral blood, collected in a trial of Ad26.COV2.S vaccine versus placebo. All receptors come from a person aged 18-65 years who received the Ad26.COV2.S COVID-19 vaccine or a placebo. The CDR3 runs from the conserved cysteine through the conserved F or W. The D gene is left open where the match is weak. Some rows have no size entry. The others give once, few or many, or a class for an expanded clone.

clone_size: once
v_call: TRBV7-6
j_call: TRBJ1-4
d_call: TRBD1
cdr3_nt: TGTGCCAGCAGCCAGGGGGGAGGAGTAGAAAAACTGTTTTTT
cdr3_aa: CASSQGGGVEKLFF

clone_size: -
v_call: TRBV6-1
j_call: TRBJ1-1
d_call: -
cdr3_nt: TGTGCCAGCAGTGAACCCTATGGGGTCGGTGCCACTGAAGCTTTCTTT
cdr3_aa: CASSEPYGVGATEAFF

clone_size: -
v_call: TRBV5-1
j_call: TRBJ2-6
d_call: -
cdr3_nt: TGCGCCAGCAGCTTGGGAGGGCATGGGGCCAACGTCCTGACTTTC
cdr3_aa: CASSLGGHGANVLTF

clone_size: -
v_call: TRBV5-1
j_call: TRBJ1-3
d_call: -
cdr3_nt: TGCGCCAGCAGCCCGGACGGAAACACCATATATTTT
cdr3_aa: CASSPDGNTIYF

clone_size: -
v_call: TRBV19
j_call: TRBJ1-2
d_call: TRBD1
cdr3_nt: TGTGCCAGTAGTACTGCGGGCGTGCGGGGGACAGATAACTATGGCTACACCTTC
cdr3_aa: CASSTAGVRGTDNYGYTF

clone_size: once
v_call: TRBV4-3
j_call: TRBJ2-2
d_call: -
cdr3_nt: TGCGCCAGCAGCCAAGTGGCGACCGGGGAGCTGTTTTTT
cdr3_aa: CASSQVATGELFF

clone_size: -
v_call: TRBV5-4
j_call: TRBJ2-5
d_call: -
cdr3_nt: TGTGCCAGCAGCTTGGTGGGGGTATCTGCAGAGACCCAGTACTTC
cdr3_aa: CASSLVGVSAETQYF

clone_size: -
v_call: TRBV2
j_call: TRBJ1-1
d_call: -
cdr3_nt: TGTGCCAGCACCACCAGGGTCTATCAAGCTTTCTTT
cdr3_aa: CASTTRVYQAFF

clone_size: -
v_call: TRBV10-3
j_call: TRBJ2-1
d_call: -
cdr3_nt: TGTGCCATCAGCGAAGAGGCGGACGGTAGCAATGAGCAGTTCTTC
cdr3_aa: CAISEEADGSNEQFF

clone_size: -
v_call: TRBV30
j_call: TRBJ1-5
d_call: -
cdr3_nt: TGTGCCTGGAGTGGATGGGCTAATCAGCCCCAGCATTTT
cdr3_aa: CAWSGWANQPQHF

clone_size: -
v_call: TRBV5-1
j_call: TRBJ1-4
d_call: -
cdr3_nt: TGCGCCAGCAGTGGCGGGGCAACTAATGAAAAACTGTTTTTT
cdr3_aa: CASSGGATNEKLFF

clone_size: -
v_call: TRBV6-5
j_call: TRBJ1-3
d_call: -
cdr3_nt: TGTGCCAGCAGTTACGTAAGGGAAGCTGGAAACACCATATATTTT
cdr3_aa: CASSYVREAGNTIYF

clone_size: -
v_call: TRBV6-5
j_call: TRBJ2-5
d_call: -
cdr3_nt: TGTGCCAGCAGCTGGGGCCTCGGGGAGACCCAGTACTTC
cdr3_aa: CASSWGLGETQYF

clone_size: -
v_call: TRBV6-1
j_call: TRBJ2-5
d_call: -
cdr3_nt: TGTGCCAGCAGTGAATCCTGGGCCCAAGAGACCCAGTACTTC
cdr3_aa: CASSESWAQETQYF

clone_size: -
v_call: TRBV5-1
j_call: TRBJ1-5
d_call: -
cdr3_nt: TGCGCCAGCAGCTTGGAGCTACAGGGGCCCCAGCATTTT
cdr3_aa: CASSLELQGPQHF

clone_size: -
v_call: TRBV15
j_call: TRBJ1-2
d_call: -
cdr3_nt: TGTGCCACCAGCAGCTCTGGGGGCTACACCTTC
cdr3_aa: CATSSSGGYTF

clone_size: -
v_call: TRBV2
j_call: TRBJ2-3
d_call: -
cdr3_nt: TGTGCCAGCAGCCTAGGGGGGTCAGGCCCAGATACGCAGTATTTT
cdr3_aa: CASSLGGSGPDTQYF

clone_size: -
v_call: TRBV9
j_call: TRBJ1-4
d_call: -
cdr3_nt: TGTGCCAGCAGCGTAGGCAGGGGCCAAGAAAAACTGTTTTTT
cdr3_aa: CASSVGRGQEKLFF

clone_size: -
v_call: TRBV19
j_call: TRBJ1-1
d_call: -
cdr3_nt: TGTGCCAGTAGCAGGTGGGCGAATCAAAGGGACACTGAAGCTTTCTTT
cdr3_aa: CASSRWANQRDTEAFF

clone_size: -
v_call: TRBV14
j_call: TRBJ1-6
d_call: -
cdr3_nt: TGTGCCAGCAGCCAAGACTCGATCTATCTCCACTTT
cdr3_aa: CASSQDSIYLHF

clone_size: once
v_call: TRBV7-9
j_call: TRBJ2-7
d_call: TRBD2
cdr3_nt: TGTGCCAGCAGCTCCCACGGGACTAGCTTCCACGAGCAGTACTTC
cdr3_aa: CASSSHGTSFHEQYF

clone_size: -
v_call: TRBV7-3
j_call: TRBJ2-1
d_call: -
cdr3_nt: TGTGCCAGCAGCCCGGGGCTCTCCTACAATGAGCAGTTCTTC
cdr3_aa: CASSPGLSYNEQFF

clone_size: -
v_call: TRBV7-9
j_call: TRBJ1-6
d_call: -
cdr3_nt: TGTGCCAGCAGCCCCCTCGGGGGAAATGTGCAGAATTCACCCCTCCACTTT
cdr3_aa: CASSPLGGNVQNSPLHF

clone_size: few
v_call: TRBV6-5
j_call: TRBJ1-6
d_call: TRBD1
cdr3_nt: TGTGCCAGCAGTTACAGACAGGGTCCACCCCTCCACTTT
cdr3_aa: CASSYRQGPPLHF

clone_size: few
v_call: TRBV6-2/TRBV6-3
j_call: TRBJ1-2
d_call: -
cdr3_nt: TGTGCCAGCAGTCGCATAGACGGGCAATACTATGGCTACACCTTC
cdr3_aa: CASSRIDGQYYGYTF

clone_size: -
v_call: TRBV6-2/TRBV6-3
j_call: TRBJ1-2
d_call: TRBD1
cdr3_nt: TGTGCCAGCAGCCGCGGACAGGGTGGTGGCTACACCTTC
cdr3_aa: CASSRGQGGGYTF

clone_size: -
v_call: TRBV18
j_call: TRBJ2-2
d_call: -
cdr3_nt: TGTGCCAGCTCACCACCGACGGGGTTAAACACCGGGGAGCTGTTTTTT
cdr3_aa: CASSPPTGLNTGELFF

clone_size: -
v_call: TRBV20-1
j_call: TRBJ1-2
d_call: TRBD1
cdr3_nt: TGCAGTGCTAGCAGGGGGGATGGCTACACCTTC
cdr3_aa: CSASRGDGYTF

clone_size: -
v_call: TRBV3-1/TRBV3-2
j_call: TRBJ1-4
d_call: -
cdr3_nt: TGTGCCAGCAGCCCCTCGGGGGGGTTGGGGGAAAAACTGTTTTTT
cdr3_aa: CASSPSGGLGEKLFF

clone_size: -
v_call: TRBV19
j_call: TRBJ2-7
d_call: -
cdr3_nt: TGTGCCAGTAGTAGGAGAAACGGACAGAGCTCCTACGAGCAGTACTTC
cdr3_aa: CASSRRNGQSSYEQYF

clone_size: -
v_call: TRBV4-1
j_call: TRBJ1-1
d_call: -
cdr3_nt: TGCGCCAGCAGCCAAGTCCTTGGCACCAACACTGAAGCTTTCTTT
cdr3_aa: CASSQVLGTNTEAFF

clone_size: -
v_call: TRBV5-6
j_call: TRBJ2-1
d_call: -
cdr3_nt: TGTGCCAGCAGCGTCGGGCCCAATGAGCAGTTCTTC
cdr3_aa: CASSVGPNEQFF

clone_size: -
v_call: TRBV18
j_call: TRBJ1-3
d_call: -
cdr3_nt: TGTGCCAGCTCACCAGTCATCCAGGGTCGGGCTGGAAACACCATATATTTT
cdr3_aa: CASSPVIQGRAGNTIYF

clone_size: once
v_call: TRBV27
j_call: TRBJ2-2
d_call: -
cdr3_nt: TGTGCCAGCAGTTTATTATCGGCCCAGGGACTCACCGGGGAGCTGTTTTTT
cdr3_aa: CASSLLSAQGLTGELFF

clone_size: -
v_call: TRBV3-1/TRBV3-2
j_call: TRBJ1-1
d_call: -
cdr3_nt: TGTGCCAGCAGCCAAGATTATGGGAACACTGAAGCTTTCTTT
cdr3_aa: CASSQDYGNTEAFF

clone_size: once
v_call: TRBV5-4
j_call: TRBJ2-1
d_call: -
cdr3_nt: TGTGCCAGCACCACCCCCGGGACCTCCTACAATGAGCAGTTCTTC
cdr3_aa: CASTTPGTSYNEQFF

clone_size: -
v_call: TRBV5-1
j_call: TRBJ2-7
d_call: -
cdr3_nt: TGCGCCAGCAGTTTCGGGACTTCATACGAGCAGTACTTC
cdr3_aa: CASSFGTSYEQYF

clone_size: -
v_call: TRBV19
j_call: TRBJ2-6
d_call: -
cdr3_nt: TGTGCCAGTAAACCGGGCTCACGCTCTGGGGCCAACGTCCTGACTTTC
cdr3_aa: CASKPGSRSGANVLTF

clone_size: once
v_call: TRBV2
j_call: TRBJ1-1
d_call: -
cdr3_nt: TGTGCCAGCATAAAGGCGGTATTTGGGGTCACTGAAGCTTTCTTT
cdr3_aa: CASIKAVFGVTEAFF

clone_size: -
v_call: TRBV28
j_call: TRBJ1-5
d_call: TRBD1
cdr3_nt: TGTGCCAGCCGGGACAGGGAGTTTAGCAATCAGCCCCAGCATTTT
cdr3_aa: CASRDREFSNQPQHF

clone_size: -
v_call: TRBV4-1
j_call: TRBJ2-7
d_call: TRBD1
cdr3_nt: TGCGCCAGCAGCCAAGAGGGGACAGGGAACTACGAGCAGTACTTC
cdr3_aa: CASSQEGTGNYEQYF

clone_size: -
v_call: TRBV7-3
j_call: TRBJ2-1
d_call: TRBD2
cdr3_nt: TGTGCCAGCAGCACGAGCGGGGGGCCTTACAATGAGCAGTTCTTC
cdr3_aa: CASSTSGGPYNEQFF